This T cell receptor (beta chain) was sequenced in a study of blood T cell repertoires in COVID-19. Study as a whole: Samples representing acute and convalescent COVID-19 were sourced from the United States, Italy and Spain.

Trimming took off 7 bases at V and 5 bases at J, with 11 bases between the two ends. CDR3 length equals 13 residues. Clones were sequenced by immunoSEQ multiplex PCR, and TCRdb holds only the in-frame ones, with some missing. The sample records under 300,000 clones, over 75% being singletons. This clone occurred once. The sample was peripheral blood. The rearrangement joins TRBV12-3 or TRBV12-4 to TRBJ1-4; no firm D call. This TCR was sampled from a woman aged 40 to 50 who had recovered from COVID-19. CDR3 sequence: CASTNLENEKLFF. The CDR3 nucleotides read TGTGCCAGCACTAATTTGGAGAATGAAAAACTGTTTTTT.